The rows below give T cell receptor beta chains drawn from one sample of a study of CD8+CD57+ T cells in acquired aplastic anemia. TCRdb analysed the reads with MiXCR anew, one entry per CDR3 protein. The sample has 200,000 to 250,000 distinct CDR3 sequences; roughly 45% are singletons. Input material: sorted CD4+, CD8+, or CD8+CD57+ T cells (not recorded which) from PBMCs. All receptors derive from a human donor with aplastic anemia. CDR3s include the opening cysteine and the closing phenylalanine or tryptophan. D genes are given only for firm matches. Not every row has a clone size; where given, it reads once, few, many or a size class.

D,size,V,J,DNA,CDR3
NA,many,TRBV10-3,TRBJ1-2,TGTGCCATCAGTGAGTTGAGTGACTATGGCTACACCTTC,CAISELSDYGYTF
TRBD1,NA,TRBV29-1,TRBJ1-4,TGCAGCGTTGCAAAAAGGGGGCGACAGGGGGCACGTGAAAAACTGTTTTTT,CSVAKRGRQGAREKLFF
NA,many,TRBV19,TRBJ2-5,TGTGCCAGTAGTATAAGTCGGGGTTGGGATGAGACCCAGTACTTC,CASSISRGWDETQYF
TRBD2,NA,TRBV7-8,TRBJ2-3,TGTGCCAGCAGCCCCCGGACTAGCGGGGGGGCCAGAGATACGCAGTATTTT,CASSPRTSGGARDTQYF
NA,NA,TRBV7-2,TRBJ2-1,TGTGCCAGCAGCTTCCAGGGGGGGGTTGGGGGTGAGCAGTTCTTC,CASSFQGGVGGEQFF
TRBD1,few,TRBV2,TRBJ2-5,TGTGCCAGCAGCCTGGACAGGGGAAGCCAAGAGACCCAGTACTTC,CASSLDRGSQETQYF
NA,few,TRBV3-1,TRBJ2-1,TGTGCCAGCAGCCCCCTCGGGTCTACGGGAACGATGCAGTTCTTC,CASSPLGSTGTMQFF
TRBD1,many,TRBV5-1,TRBJ1-6,TGCGCCAGCGCTCCTTCCGGGACAGGGAAAAATTCACCCCTCCACTTT,CASAPSGTGKNSPLHF
NA,NA,TRBV19,TRBJ1-5,TGTGCCAGTACGAGGGGGATTCAGCCCCAGCATTTT,CASTRGIQPQHF
NA,many,TRBV9,TRBJ2-3,TGTGCCAGCAGCGTAGCACCGGGACTGAGCACAGATACGCAGTATTTT,CASSVAPGLSTDTQYF
NA,NA,TRBV5-1,TRBJ2-1,TGCGCCAGCAGCCAAGATCCCCATGAGCAGTTCTTC,CASSQDPHEQFF
NA,many,TRBV7-8,TRBJ1-2,TGTGCCAGCAGCTTAGTTCCGAGGGGACGGGGCTTTGGCTACACCTTC,CASSLVPRGRGFGYTF
TRBD1,NA,TRBV10-2,TRBJ1-5,TGCGCCAGCTCAAGACAGGGGGATCAGCCCCAGCATTTT,CASSRQGDQPQHF
TRBD1,NA,TRBV5-1,TRBJ1-1,TGTGCCAGCAGCGGACAGGGGAACACTGAAGCTTTCTTT,CASSGQGNTEAFF
NA,many,TRBV20-1,TRBJ2-7,TGCAGTGCGGTCCTGGTTCCCACAGGCGAGCAGTACTTC,CSAVLVPTGEQYF